The present entry profiles one T cell receptor beta chain with its context. The CDR3 spans 12 residues. The ends were cut back, 6 bases at V and 3 bases at J, with 12 bases in the middle. Germline assignment: CDR1 GTSNPN and CDR2 SVGIG (reference sequence). This entry comes from a study of neoadjuvant anti-PD-1 for oral cavity cancer. Overall study: Non-progressing patients received a fourth nivolumab dose near day 43, then surgery on days 50-56.

Most PBMC samples had approximately 480 ng input DNA in six replicates. Repertoires were generated with immunoSEQ multiplex PCR, while TCRdb's copy carries only in-frame clones and drops some. Among around 70,000 clones listed, 70% to 90% were seen once. Time point reported: after neoadjuvant nivolumab, at surgical resection. The sample consisted of PBMCs, taken after nivolumab (anti-PD-1) treatment. This TCR was recovered from a person between 40 and 79 years old with oral cavity squamous cell carcinoma. V and J are TRBV30 and TRBJ2-7; D perhaps matches TRBD1 (5 bases). The CDR3 nucleotides read TGTGCCTGTCCTAAAGGGGACTACGAGCAGTACTTC. It translates to CACPKGDYEQYF.